A selection of T cell receptor beta chains follows, all from one sample in a study of T cells in localized non-small cell lung cancer. Profiled with immunoSEQ multiplex PCR; TCRdb holds only in-frame clones, not every one. The sample carries about 59,000 clones, 91% recorded once. This specimen consisted of peripheral blood, obtained before any cancer treatment. Receptor source: a man between 40 and 70 years old with stage I lung adenocarcinoma. Both conserved end residues are part of each CDR3. The D gene is left open where the match is weak. A clone size is listed for some rows: how often the clone was seen (once, few, many), or a class if it is expanded.

. | . | 16 | TRBJ1-6 | TRBV2 | TGTGCCAGCAGAGCTACCAGGGGAGGGAATAATTCACCCCTCCACTTT | CASRATRGGNNSPLHF
. | . | 16 | TRBJ2-5 | TRBV4-1 | TGCGCCAGCAGCCGGATACAGGGAGGGCGAGGTGGGACCCAGTACTTC | CASSRIQGGRGGTQYF
. | . | 12 | TRBJ2-2 | TRBV7-2 | TGTGCCAGCAGCCTCCCGGCCGGGGAGCTGTTTTTT | CASSLPAGELFF
TRBD2 | . | 14 | TRBJ2-7 | TRBV7-6 | TGTGCCAGCAGCCGGACTAGCGGAGGTTACGAGCAGTACTTC | CASSRTSGGYEQYF
. | . | 14 | TRBJ2-1 | TRBV19 | TGTGCCAGTAGTATAGGGGTACAGATGAATGAGCAGTTCTTC | CASSIGVQMNEQFF
. | few | 13 | TRBJ2-2 | TRBV6-6 | TGTGCCAGCATCCCCCCGAACACCGGGGAGCTGTTTTTT | CASIPPNTGELFF
TRBD2 | . | 14 | TRBJ2-7 | TRBV13 | TGTGCCAGCAGCGGACTAGCGGGAGTGTACGAGCAGTACTTC | CASSGLAGVYEQYF
TRBD2 | once | 16 | TRBJ2-4 | TRBV5-4 | TGTGCCAGCAGCTCCGGGACTAGCGGAAATAAAAACATTCAGTACTTC | CASSSGTSGNKNIQYF
. | . | 16 | TRBJ2-7 | TRBV15 | TGTGCCACCAGCAGAGGTCGTCGGGGGAGCTCCTACGAGCAGTACTTC | CATSRGRRGSSYEQYF
. | . | 14 | TRBJ2-7 | TRBV27 | TGTGCCAGCAGTACCCGACTAGTAGGCTACGAGCAGTACTTC | CASSTRLVGYEQYF
. | . | 14 | TRBJ2-7 | TRBV27 | TGTGCCAGCAGTTCAGTGATGAACGTATACGAGCAGTACTTC | CASSSVMNVYEQYF
. | few | 15 | TRBJ1-1 | TRBV6-1 | TGTGCCAGCAGTGATGCAGGAGGCTTGAACACTGAAGCTTTCTTT | CASSDAGGLNTEAFF
TRBD2 | . | 15 | TRBJ2-1 | TRBV7-9 | TGTGCCAGCAGCGGTAGCGGGAGGAAATACAATGAGCAGTTCTTC | CASSGSGRKYNEQFF
. | . | 15 | TRBJ1-5 | TRBV5-6 | TGTGCCAGCAGCTTGGGTCAGGGGATTTATCAGCCCCAGCATTTT | CASSLGQGIYQPQHF
TRBD1 | . | 14 | TRBJ2-1 | TRBV4-1 | TGCGCCAGCAGCCCGGGACAGGGGACGTCTGGGCAGTTCTTC | CASSPGQGTSGQFF